The 25 T cell receptor beta chains below all came from one sample that was sequenced in a study of blood T cell repertoires in COVID-19. Sequencing was performed with immunoSEQ multiplex PCR; in TCRdb, only in-frame clones are kept and a portion is missing. Of tens of thousands of clones listed, about four fifths are singletons. Sequenced material: peripheral blood. The receptors were sampled from a human donor in a cohort sampled during active COVID-19.

The chain joins TRBV7-6 to TRBJ1-2; TRBD1 might be the D (5 bases). Trimming cost V 5 bases and J 6 bases, with 13 bases left between them. The V gene's germline CDR1 is SGHVS and CDR2 FNYEAQ. The CDR3 extends over 13 amino acids. CDR3 in amino acids: CASSDGWGDGYTF. Written as DNA, the CDR3 is TGTGCCAGCAGCGATGGCTGGGGGGATGGCTACACCTTC.

The chain is built from TRBV27 and TRBJ2-6, with D maybe TRBD1 (6 bases). V lost 6 bases and J lost 0, with 9 bases in between. There are 15 residues in the CDR3. Germline V gene lookup returns CDR1 MNHEY and CDR2 SMNVEV (reference sequence). The CDR3 DNA is TGTGCCAGCAGCTGGGACACCTCTGGGGCCAACGTCCTGACTTTC. Translated, it gives CASSWDTSGANVLTF.

This rearrangement joins TRBV4-2 to TRBJ2-1; TRBD2 agrees at 9 bases. V shed 0 bases, J shed 7 bases, and the junction held 7 bases outside the gene matches. The CDR3 sequence is 16 residues long. The germline V gene encodes CDR1 LGHNA and CDR2 YNFKEQ. CDR3 region: CASSQEESGGPNEQFF. The DNA for the CDR3 is TGTGCCAGCAGCCAAGAGGAAAGCGGGGGGCCTAATGAGCAGTTCTTC.

The chain is built from TRBV7-2 and TRBJ1-4, with a possible D match to TRBD1 (5 bases). Germline V lookup: CDR1 SGHTA, CDR2 FQGNSA. The CDR3 has 15 amino acids. Trimming removed 1 base from V and 8 bases from J, with 14 bases in between. The CDR3 nucleotides are TGTGCCAGCAGCTTAGGGGGCAGGGTGTGGGAAAAACTGTTTTTT. Its protein is CASSLGGRVWEKLFF.

The chain links TRBV5-6 to TRBJ1-4, with D uncertain. The V and J ends lost 0 bases and 6 bases respectively, with 9 bases between them. This CDR3 has 14 amino acids. The germline V gene encodes CDR1 SGHDT and CDR2 YYEEEE. The DNA for the CDR3 is TGTGCCAGCAGCTTGGGGGCGAGGGATGAAAAACTGTTTTTT. Its protein is CASSLGARDEKLFF.

The J gene is TRBJ2-7, the V gene TRBV28; 9 bases are shared with TRBD1. The germline V gene has CDR1 MDHEN and CDR2 SYDVKM. The CDR3 has 15 residues. V lost 5 bases and J lost 4; bases outside the gene matches: 9. The chain's CDR3 is CASSTPGTGSYEQYF. The CDR3 bases are TGTGCCAGCAGTACTCCCGGGACAGGGTCGTACGAGCAGTACTTC.

The V and J genes are TRBV7-7 and TRBJ2-7; possible D gene TRBD1, 6 bases. V lost 5 bases and J lost 3, with 11 bases in between. This CDR3 is built from 13 residues. Germline V gene sequence: CDR1 SSHAT, CDR2 FNYEAQ (reference sequence). Here the CDR3 DNA reads TGTGCCAGCAGCCAAGGACAGAACTACGAGCAGTACTTC. This sequence encodes CASSQGQNYEQYF.

The chain has TRBV6-1 and TRBJ1-1; D gene ambiguous. CDR1 is MNHNS and CDR2 is SASEGT in the germline V gene. The germline V and J ends were trimmed by 2 bases and 4 bases, with 11 bases remaining between them. This CDR3 has 14 residues. The CDR3 bases are TGTGCCAGCAGTGAAAGAGGGCATACCACTGAAGCTTTCTTT. Its translation is CASSERGHTTEAFF.

The chain couples TRBV4-1 to TRBJ1-1; 7 nucleotides align to TRBD1. V gave up 6 bases and J gave up 1 base; unmatched junction bases: 8. This CDR3 comprises 15 residues. Germline CDR1 MGHRA, CDR2 YSYEKL. The CDR3 bases are TGCGCCAGCAGTCTAATTCAGGGGGGGAACACTGAAGCTTTCTTT. It is translated as CASSLIQGGNTEAFF.

This chain joins TRBV9 and TRBJ1-1; 8 bases are a match to TRBD1. Germline CDR1 and CDR2: SGDLS and YYNGEE. The CDR3 is 16 residues long. The V and J ends lost 3 bases and 2 bases, in that order; junction bases with no gene match: 9. CDR3 residues: CASSDAFDRGNTEAFF. In DNA form, the CDR3 reads TGTGCCAGCAGCGACGCCTTCGACAGGGGAAACACTGAAGCTTTCTTT.

This chain uses TRBV5-5 with TRBJ1-4; possibly TRBD1 for D (6 bases). CDR3 length: 12 amino acids. In germline, CDR1 is SGHKS, CDR2 YYEKEE (reference sequence). Trimming removed 4 bases at V and 11 bases at J, with 12 bases between. CDR3: CASSARTDKLFF. CDR3 coding DNA: TGTGCCAGCAGCGCGCGGACAGATAAACTGTTTTTT.

The V gene is TRBV9, the J gene TRBJ1-1, with 7 positions matching TRBD1. Trimming took 2 bases from V and 1 from J; bases not matched to a gene: 2. Germline values: CDR1 SGDLS, CDR2 YYNGEE. CDR3 length: 14 amino acids. The CDR3 DNA reads TGTGCCAGCAGCGTTGGGACAGCGAACACTGAAGCTTTCTTT. This sequence encodes CASSVGTANTEAFF.

The chain employs TRBV19 and TRBJ1-5, with D unclear. Germline V CDR1 and CDR2: LNHDA, SQIVND (reference sequence). The CDR3 contains 17 residues. V lost 6 bases, J lost 1 base, and 19 bases lay in between. CDR3 DNA sequence: TGTGCCAGTAGCCGGGAACGGGCAATATACAGCAATCAGCCCCAGCATTTT. It yields the protein CASSRERAIYSNQPQHF.

The chain combines TRBV20-1 with TRBJ2-7; D uncertain. CDR1 is DFQATT, CDR2 SNEGSKA, per germline (reference sequence). Trimming stripped 3 bases from V and 0 bases from J, with 15 bases between. This CDR3 has 15 residues. As DNA, the CDR3 is TGCAGTGCTAGTGAACAGAAAGGATACTCCTACGAGCAGTACTTC. This translates into CSASEQKGYSYEQYF.

The chain is built from TRBV7-9 and TRBJ1-2; 7 bases agree with TRBD1. Per the germline V gene, CDR1 is SEHNR and CDR2 is FQNEAQ (reference sequence). With V trimmed by 5 bases and J by 3 bases, 12 bases remained unmatched. The CDR3 sequence is 16 residues long. The CDR3 bases are TGTGCCAGCAGCCTAAGGACAGGCCCTCCCTACTATGGCTACACCTTC. It yields the protein CASSLRTGPPYYGYTF.

This chain connects TRBV7-2 to TRBJ1-1; 9 bases map to TRBD1. The germline V gene encodes CDR1 SGHTA and CDR2 FQGNSA. This CDR3 comprises 13 residues. V was pared by 8 bases and J by 2 bases, with 3 bases of the junction left unmatched. The CDR3 spells CASQDRGNTEAFF. The CDR3 nucleotides are TGTGCCAGCCAGGACAGGGGTAACACTGAAGCTTTCTTT.

The chain joins TRBV28 to TRBJ1-2; weak D call: TRBD1 (6 bases). In germline, CDR1 is MDHEN, CDR2 SYDVKM. Trimming shortened V by 6 bases and J by 4 bases, and 15 bases separated the two germline ends. This CDR3 is built from 14 residues. CDR3 sequence: CASRGRQVGYGYTF. The CDR3 nucleotides are TGTGCCAGCAGGGGGAGACAGGTTGGCTATGGCTACACCTTC.

The chain uses TRBV7-6 and TRBJ2-7; possibly TRBD1 for D (6 bases). CDR3 length equals 15 residues. V was pared by 0 bases and J by 5 bases, with 14 bases between. CDR1 is SGHVS and CDR2 is FNYEAQ in the germline V gene. CDR3 sequence (DNA): TGTGCCAGCAGCTTAGCAGCCCAGGGGAACCACGAGCAGTACTTC. This translates into CASSLAAQGNHEQYF.

The J gene is TRBJ1-3, the V gene TRBV18; D might be TRBD1 (5 bases). Germline V gene sequence: CDR1 KGHSH, CDR2 LQKENI. CDR3 length equals 14 residues. Trimming shortened V by 6 bases and J by 1 base, and 10 bases separated the two germline ends. CDR3 coding DNA: TGTGCCAGCTCGGCCTCAGGGTCTGGAAACACCATATATTTT. It specifies CASSASGSGNTIYF.

This clone showed up just once. The chain has TRBV29-1 and TRBJ2-7, with 10 bases lining up with TRBD1. The CDR3 sequence is 14 residues long. The trim removed 4 bases at V and 1 base at J, leaving 4 bases unmatched. CDR1 and CDR2 from the germline V gene are SQVTM and ANQGSEA. CDR3 bases: TGCAGCGTTGCTGGGGGACAGGGGTCCTACGAGCAGTACTTC. Protein sequence: CSVAGGQGSYEQYF.

The chain employs TRBV9 and TRBJ2-7; D is unclear. V lost 0 bases and J 3 bases, leaving 10 bases between the germline ends. This CDR3 is built from 14 residues. Germline V gene sequence: CDR1 SGDLS, CDR2 YYNGEE. The CDR3 loop reads CASSVAPLSYEQYF. In nucleotides, the CDR3 is TGTGCCAGCAGCGTAGCCCCCCTTAGCTACGAGCAGTACTTC.

V gene TRBV7-2 combines with J gene TRBJ1-3, with 7 bases that match TRBD1. This CDR3 comprises 17 residues. The germline gives CDR1 SGHTA, CDR2 FQGNSA. The V gene end was trimmed by 1 base and the J gene end by 2 bases; junction bases not matched to a gene: 8. CDR3: CASSLVMTGRAGNTIYF. The DNA of the CDR3 is TGTGCCAGCAGCTTAGTTATGACAGGGAGAGCTGGAAACACCATATATTTT.

V usage is TRBV13 and J usage is TRBJ1-1; 7 bases fit TRBD1. Germline V gives CDR1 PRHDT, CDR2 FYEKMQ (reference sequence). V dropped 8 bases and J dropped 4; count of bases not matched to a gene: 7. There are 13 residues in the CDR3. CDR3 sequence (DNA): TGTGCCAGCTCGAGGGGGCAGGGCACTGAAGCTTTCTTT. This translates into CASSRGQGTEAFF.

The chain recombines TRBV5-1 with TRBJ1-6; 11 nucleotides agree with TRBD1. Trimming took 0 bases from V and 8 from J; bases not matched to a gene: 4. The V gene's germline CDR1 is SGHRS and CDR2 YFSETQ. The CDR3 contains 16 residues. In DNA form, the CDR3 reads TGCGCCAGCAGCTTGGGGACAGGGGGCTCTGATTCACCCCTCCACTTT. The encoded protein is CASSLGTGGSDSPLHF.

This chain joins TRBV27 and TRBJ2-7, with a weak D call TRBD2 (5 bases). V lost 6 bases and J 2 bases, leaving 14 bases between the germline ends. Germline V gene lookup returns CDR1 MNHEY and CDR2 SMNVEV (reference sequence). This CDR3 comprises 14 residues. Here the CDR3 DNA reads TGTGCCAGCAGCAGAACTGGACTGGCCTACGAGCAGTACTTC. This translates into CASSRTGLAYEQYF.